This T cell receptor (beta chain) was captured in a study of T cells in Graves' hyperthyroidism and ophthalmopathy. General study points: Researchers found most expanded thyroid clonotypes above 0.001 in blood as well. Before onset, ophthalmopathy was predicted by the model a median roughly 6.8 months earlier.

The study excluded patients with uncontrolled infection, other autoimmune disease, pregnancy or lactation. The V and J ends lost 5 bases and 2 bases, in that order; junction bases with no gene match: 5. Germline V lookup: CDR1 KGHDR, CDR2 SFDVKD. The CDR3 is 15 amino acids. Amplified TCR beta CDR3 regions came from RNA transcripts. First-round RT-PCR targeting the TCR CDR3 was performed with the HTBI primer set. MiXCR, applied by TCRdb to the multiplex PCR reads, yields one record per CDR3 protein. The sample lists about 500,000 distinct CDR3 sequences, approximately 48% occurring once. A word on this clonotype: What it binds is not known.

This clonotype was obtained from an adult woman with Graves' disease, either hyperthyroidism or ophthalmopathy (not recorded which). V and J are TRBV24-1 and TRBJ1-5; 7 bases map to TRBD1. The sequenced material came from peripheral blood or thyroid tissue (not recorded which). The CDR3 loop reads CATSATGTGNQPQHF. The CDR3 nucleotides are TGTGCCACCAGTGCTACCGGGACAGGCAATCAGCCCCAGCATTTT.